The rows below give T cell receptor beta chains drawn from one sample of a study of T cell repertoires in cytomegalovirus infection. MiXCR, run by TCRdb on the reads, gives a single entry per CDR3 protein. The sample lists some 270,000 distinct CDR3 sequences, 17% occurring once. The sequencing input was CD8+ T cells from PBMCs. The receptor source for this set is a human donor in good health (CMV status not recorded). Some clones in this sample may be carry-over from other donors' samples. CDR3s include the opening cysteine and the closing phenylalanine or tryptophan. D genes are given only for firm matches. The size of a clone is reported for some rows only, either as once, few or many, or as a class for expanded clones.

TRBV28,many,.,TRBJ2-1,TGTGCCAGCAGTCCCCGGGACAGGGGGAGAGCGGGGGGGCTTAGAAATGAGCAGTTCTTC,CASSPRDRGRAGGLRNEQFF
TRBV12-5,many,.,TRBJ2-5,TGTGCTAGTGGACGGGGGAATCAAGAGACCCAGTACTTC,CASGRGNQETQYF
TRBV6-6,few,TRBD1,TRBJ1-5,TGTGCCAGCAGGTCCGGGGACAGGGATTCGCCTAGCGATCAGCCCCAGCATTTT,CASRSGDRDSPSDQPQHF
TRBV7-6,few,TRBD1,TRBJ2-2,TGTGCCAGCAGCTTAGGGACAGGGGGCGGTTTGGCGAACACCGGGGAGCTGTTTTTT,CASSLGTGGGLANTGELFF
TRBV5-1,.,.,TRBJ2-7,TGCGCCAGCAGCCCCCGAGGCCAGGGCTGGTACGAGCAGTACTTC,CASSPRGQGWYEQYF
TRBV7-6,.,TRBD1,TRBJ2-1,TGTGCCAGCAGCGAGGACAGGGCTGGAAATGAGCAGTTCTTC,CASSEDRAGNEQFF
TRBV12-3/TRBV12-4,few,.,TRBJ1-5,TGTGCCAGCAGCCTCGGCGGCCTCTATAGCAATCAGCCCCAGCATTTT,CASSLGGLYSNQPQHF
TRBV28,.,TRBD1,TRBJ2-2,TGTGCCAGCAGTTTCGGGACAGGTTACACCGGGGAGCTGTTTTTT,CASSFGTGYTGELFF
TRBV14,few,.,TRBJ1-1,TGTGCCAGCAGCCAAATCGGGGGGCTCGCTGAAGCTTTCTTT,CASSQIGGLAEAFF
TRBV4-3,.,.,TRBJ1-1,TGCGCCAGCAGCCAGGGACGATTGAACACTGAAGCTTTCTTT,CASSQGRLNTEAFF
TRBV20-1,few,.,TRBJ2-7,TGCAGTGCTAGAGCGGAGCGTGACACCGACTCCTACGAGCAGTACTTC,CSARAERDTDSYEQYF
TRBV7-9,many,TRBD2,TRBJ2-1,TGTGCCAGCAGCTCCCGGACTAGCCGCCTCCCCCAATACAATGAGCAGTTCTTC,CASSSRTSRLPQYNEQFF
TRBV12-3/TRBV12-4,few,.,TRBJ1-5,TGTGCCAGCAGTTCGCCGGGACTGGGCAATCAGCCCCAGCATTTT,CASSSPGLGNQPQHF
TRBV19,few,TRBD1,TRBJ1-5,TGTGCCAGTAGTATAATGGACAGGGATATGCCGCCCCAGCATTTT,CASSIMDRDMPPQHF
TRBV7-9,.,.,TRBJ1-5,TGTGCCAGCAGCTGGCTTCTTGGGCCCCAGCATTTT,CASSWLLGPQHF
TRBV7-8,many,TRBD1,TRBJ2-7,TGTGCCAGCAGCTTCTGGACAGGGGGCGTCTACGAGCAGTACTTC,CASSFWTGGVYEQYF
TRBV7-8,many,TRBD1,TRBJ1-4,TGTGCCAGCAGCTGGCGGGACAGAACTAATGAAAAACTGTTTTTT,CASSWRDRTNEKLFF
TRBV27,.,.,TRBJ2-7,TGTGCCAGCAGTCCGGGGGTGGAAGCCTACGAGCAGTACTTC,CASSPGVEAYEQYF
TRBV6-5,.,.,TRBJ1-1,TGTGCCAGCAGTTACGAGGGGGGCGCGTACACTGAAGCTTTCTTT,CASSYEGGAYTEAFF
TRBV7-2,many,.,TRBJ2-2,TGTGCCAGCAGCTACACCGGGGAGCTGTTTTTT,CASSYTGELFF
TRBV7-6,many,TRBD2,TRBJ2-5,TGTGCCAGCAGCTCCCGGGACTACCCAGAGACCCAGTACTTC,CASSSRDYPETQYF
TRBV6-5,.,.,TRBJ2-7,TGTGCCAGCAGTTCCGGACATGGGAGCTCCTACGAGCAGTACTTC,CASSSGHGSSYEQYF
TRBV29-1,few,TRBD2,TRBJ2-7,TGCAGCGCCCGCGGGGGGGTTTCCTACGAGCAGTACTTC,CSARGGVSYEQYF
TRBV29-1,many,TRBD1,TRBJ1-1,TGCAGCGCGATGACAGGGGACACTGAAGCTTTCTTT,CSAMTGDTEAFF
TRBV14,few,.,TRBJ1-2,TGTGCCAGCAGCCAGTACAAAGGCAGGGATGGCTACACCTTC,CASSQYKGRDGYTF
TRBV6-2/TRBV6-3,few,TRBD2,TRBJ2-3,TGTGCCAGCAGTGACACCTCCCTAGCGGGGGCCTACACAGATACGCAGTATTTT,CASSDTSLAGAYTDTQYF
TRBV11-2,many,.,TRBJ2-7,TGTGCCAGCAGCCCTAGATCTAACGGGGGCTACGAGCAGTACTTC,CASSPRSNGGYEQYF
TRBV27,few,.,TRBJ2-2,TGTGCCAGCAGTTTAGGCCAGAGCACCGGGGAGCTGTTTTTT,CASSLGQSTGELFF
TRBV7-9,many,.,TRBJ2-7,TGTGCCAGCAGCCCACCGACTGGAGCCTACGAGCAGTACTTC,CASSPPTGAYEQYF
TRBV28,.,.,TRBJ1-2,TGTGCCAGCAGACCCCTAACGGGGGCTGGTGGCTACACCTTC,CASRPLTGAGGYTF
TRBV7-8,many,.,TRBJ1-1,TGTGCCAGCAGCGCCGGGCGAGGTAGGACGGAAAACACTGAAGCTTTCTTT,CASSAGRGRTENTEAFF
TRBV7-9,.,.,TRBJ2-7,TGTGCCAGCAGCCCCCCGACACGCTACGAGCAGTACTTC,CASSPPTRYEQYF
TRBV5-1,.,.,TRBJ2-3,TGCGCCAGCAGCTTGAGGGCAGTATCGACTAGCACAGATACGCAGTATTTT,CASSLRAVSTSTDTQYF
TRBV6-4,many,TRBD2,TRBJ2-3,TGTGCCAGCAAGCCCCTAGCGGACACAGATACGCAGTATTTT,CASKPLADTDTQYF
TRBV4-2,.,TRBD2,TRBJ2-1,TGTGCCAGCAACCCCCCCGGGGTGCGGGGGGGGCACAATGAGCAGTTCTTC,CASNPPGVRGGHNEQFF
TRBV5-6,few,.,TRBJ2-3,TGTGCCAGCAGCTTGTCTGGTCCTTCGGGTGGGACAGATACGCAGTATTTT,CASSLSGPSGGTDTQYF
TRBV29-1,few,.,TRBJ1-1,TGCAGCGGTTGGTGGACCGACACTGAAGCTTTCTTT,CSGWWTDTEAFF
TRBV7-9,many,.,TRBJ2-2,TGTGCCAGCAGCTTTCTTAATGATGAGGACACGAACACCGGGGAGCTGTTTTTT,CASSFLNDEDTNTGELFF
TRBV7-9,many,TRBD1,TRBJ2-7,TGTGCCAGCAGCCCCCGGGACAGTCAAGCCTACGAGCAGTACTTC,CASSPRDSQAYEQYF
TRBV7-9,few,.,TRBJ1-1,TGTGCCAGCAGCTTAGACCTTATCAACACTGAAGCTTTCTTT,CASSLDLINTEAFF
TRBV5-5,few,TRBD1,TRBJ2-7,TGTGCCAGCAGCCTGGGACAGGGCCTGGACGAGCAGTACTTC,CASSLGQGLDEQYF
TRBV3-1,.,.,TRBJ2-7,TGTGCCAGCAGCCAACCGGGCCAGGGTCTCTTCGGAGAGCAGTACTTC,CASSQPGQGLFGEQYF
TRBV4-1,.,.,TRBJ1-1,TGCGCCAGCAGCCAAGAGGCGGTGAACACTGAAGCTTTCTTT,CASSQEAVNTEAFF
TRBV9,.,TRBD1,TRBJ1-1,TGTGCCAGCAGCGTCGTAGGGGGACAGAGCACTGAAGCTTTCTTT,CASSVVGGQSTEAFF